This TCR beta chain was retrieved from a study of beta chain features in type 1 diabetes. Whole-study findings and limits: More deletions and fewer insertions at VDJ junctions were seen in type 1 diabetes patients. Within each of all four CD4+ subsets, Type 1 diabetes patients had TCRB CDR3s that were moderately but significantly shorter. Within patients, naive, central memory and Treg TCRB repertoires seemed more similar than within healthy donors.

Trimming removed 8 bases from V and 7 bases from J, with 11 bases in between. This CDR3 has 12 amino acids. Germline V gene sequence: CDR1 WNHNN, CDR2 SYGVQD (reference sequence). As regards this clone: The antigen remains undetermined.

Reverse transcription of all isolated RNA meant that expressed TCRB transcripts were sequenced. Profiled with immunoSEQ multiplex PCR; TCRdb holds only in-frame clones, not every one. The sample carries 220,000 or so clones, about 63% recorded once. A CD45RO/CCR7/CD25/CD127/CD95/CD27 panel sorted naive, central memory, regulatory and stem cell-like memory CD4+ cells. V gene TRBV10-1 combines with J gene TRBJ2-2; unclear D gene. Sample: naive CD4+ T cells from blood. This TCR derives from a man younger than 40 in good health. The CDR3 coding sequence is TGCGCCAGCCGGCTTCCAGGCGGGGAGCTGTTTTTT. Amino acid sequence: CASRLPGGELFF.